The 23 T cell receptor beta chains presented below share a single source sample, sequenced in a study of CD8+ T cells in alopecia areata. cDNA reverse transcribed from extracted RNA served as the sequencing template. The data were produced by immunoSEQ multiplex PCR, yet TCRdb's version contains in-frame clones alone and is incomplete. The profile shows around 190,000 clones, around 50% of them singletons. What was sequenced was CD8+ T cells sorted from blood. Source of these receptors: a human donor in good health.

CDR3 in amino acids: CASSLYEGMNTEAFF. The CDR3 coding sequence is TGCGCCAGCAGCTTGTATGAGGGGATGAACACTGAAGCTTTCTTT. The V gene is TRBV5-1, the J gene TRBJ1-1; TRBD1 is a possible D gene (5 bases). The CDR3 length is 15 residues. CDR1 is SGHRS and CDR2 is YFSETQ in the germline V gene. Deletions cut 1 base from V and 0 bases from J, with 10 bases between. The full variable domain, completed using reference TRBV5-1 and TRBJ1-1, is KAGVTQTPRYLIKTRGQQVTLSCSPISGHRSVSWYQQTPGQGLQFLFEYFSETQRNKGNFPGRFSGRQFSNSRSEMNVSTLELGDSALYLCASSLYEGMNTEAFFGQGTRLTVV.

The genes are TRBV29-1 and TRBJ1-2; D possibly corresponds to TRBD1 (6 bases). The CDR3 spans 14 residues. Germline CDR1 is SQVTM and CDR2 is ANQGSEA. Deletions cut 3 bases from V and 5 bases from J, with 16 bases between. Here the CDR3 reads CSVEGGLLGYGYTF. CDR3 DNA: TGCAGCGTTGAGGGGGGCTTACTAGGGTATGGCTACACCTTC.

The V gene is TRBV11-2, the J gene TRBJ2-2; D uncertain. The ends were cut back, 5 bases at V and 8 bases at J, with 9 bases in the middle. Per the germline V gene, CDR1 is SGHAT and CDR2 is FQNNGV. CDR3 length: 12 amino acids. The CDR3: CASSQTMGELFF. The CDR3 DNA reads as TGTGCCAGCAGCCAAACGATGGGGGAGCTGTTTTTT.

This clone came up a few times. This sequence joins TRBV6-6 and TRBJ2-1; D remains ambiguous. V lost 2 bases and J 11 bases, leaving 13 bases between the germline ends. The CDR3 is 13 residues long. Germline V gene sequence: CDR1 MNHNY, CDR2 SVGAGI (reference sequence). The CDR3 DNA reads as TGTGCCAGCAGTTACGTCATGGGAACTAAGCAGTTCTTC. This codes for CASSYVMGTKQFF.

The chain joins TRBV4-1 to TRBJ1-2; D call uncertain. Trimming removed 0 bases from V and 2 bases from J, with 7 bases in between. This CDR3 is 14 amino acids long. Germline loops: CDR1 MGHRA, CDR2 YSYEKL. CDR3 protein: CASSQDRTNYGYTF. The CDR3 DNA sequence: TGCGCCAGCAGCCAAGATCGGACCAACTATGGCTACACCTTC.

This chain links TRBV15 with TRBJ2-2; perhaps TRBD1 as D (5 bases). V lost 0 bases and J 5 bases, leaving 16 bases between the germline ends. Looked up from germline, CDR1 is LNHNV and CDR2 is YYDKDF (reference sequence). The CDR3 loop spans 17 amino acids. The CDR3 coding sequence is TGTGCCACCAGCAGAGATCGGCTCGCAGGGCAAACCGGGGAGCTGTTTTTT. Protein product: CATSRDRLAGQTGELFF.

The gene calls are TRBV7-9 and TRBJ1-5, with D uncertain. Germline values: CDR1 SEHNR, CDR2 FQNEAQ (reference sequence). V shed 5 bases and J shed 2 bases, with 10 bases lying between them. The length of the CDR3 is 14 residues. The CDR3 sequence: CASSVSPGNQPQHF. The CDR3 coding sequence is TGTGCCAGCAGCGTGTCTCCCGGCAATCAGCCCCAGCATTTT.

The rearrangement links TRBV4-2 to TRBJ2-1; 11 bases align to TRBD2. The CDR3 extends over 18 amino acids. V lost 0 bases and J lost 0; bases outside the gene matches: 4. Germline CDR1 and CDR2: LGHNA and YNFKEQ. CDR3 protein: CASSQDLAGGLSYNEQFF. The CDR3 coding sequence is TGTGCCAGCAGCCAAGATCTAGCGGGGGGCCTCTCCTACAATGAGCAGTTCTTC.

The V gene is TRBV5-1, the J gene TRBJ2-3; D remains ambiguous. The CDR3 consists of 15 residues. CDR1 is SGHRS, CDR2 YFSETQ, per germline. Trimming stripped 4 bases from V and 1 base from J, with 13 bases between. CDR3 nucleotide sequence: TGCGCCAGCAGCGAAGCCCCCAGCGGCACAGATACGCAGTATTTT. This translates into CASSEAPSGTDTQYF. Drawing the rest from reference TRBV5-1 and TRBJ2-3, the complete variable domain is KAGVTQTPRYLIKTRGQQVTLSCSPISGHRSVSWYQQTPGQGLQFLFEYFSETQRNKGNFPGRFSGRQFSNSRSEMNVSTLELGDSALYLCASSEAPSGTDTQYFGPGTRLTVL.

V is TRBV25-1 and J is TRBJ1-1, with a weak D call TRBD1 (5 bases). The CDR3 totals 15 residues. Germline V lookup: CDR1 MGHDK, CDR2 SYGVNS. V was pared by 3 bases and J by 7 bases, with 18 bases between. Written as DNA, the CDR3 is TGTGCCAGCAGTGAGTGGGGGGGATCATTCGGTGAAGCTTTCTTT. It translates to CASSEWGGSFGEAFF.

The chain carries TRBV7-9 and TRBJ2-1; D is undetermined. V was shortened by 3 bases and J by 9 bases, with 9 bases between the two germline ends. Germline values: CDR1 SEHNR, CDR2 FQNEAQ (reference sequence). This CDR3 contains 12 residues. The CDR3 DNA reads TGTGCCAGCAGCTTTTCTAGGGCTGAGCAGTTCTTC. The encoded protein is CASSFSRAEQFF.

The chain carries TRBV30 and TRBJ2-5; the D call may be TRBD1 or TRBD2 (5 bases each). Germline V gives CDR1 GTSNPN, CDR2 SVGIG (reference sequence). The CDR3 has 14 residues. The V end was cut by 4 bases, the J end by 4 bases, with 16 bases between. CDR3 residues: CAWNWGSAGETQYF. In nucleotides, the CDR3 is TGTGCCTGGAATTGGGGCTCGGCGGGAGAGACCCAGTACTTC.

V usage is TRBV5-1 and J usage is TRBJ2-3; 8 positions match TRBD2. The CDR3 is made up of 16 amino acids. The germline gives CDR1 SGHRS, CDR2 YFSETQ. Trimming took 3 bases from V and 4 from J; bases not matched to a gene: 10. CDR3 residues: CASSSNQRERSDTQYF. CDR3 coding DNA: TGCGCCAGCAGCTCCAATCAGCGGGAGAGGTCAGATACGCAGTATTTT.

This clone has only a few counts. V and J are TRBV6-1 and TRBJ1-1; 7 bases agree with TRBD1. The V gene end was trimmed by 6 bases and the J gene end by 11 bases; junction bases not matched to a gene: 9. The CDR3 runs 12 residues. Per the germline V gene, CDR1 is MNHNS and CDR2 is SASEGT. CDR3 sequence: CASRTGTGFAFF. CDR3 bases: TGTGCCAGCAGGACAGGGACGGGTTTTGCTTTCTTT.

This chain uses TRBV7-9 with TRBJ2-2, with unresolved D. V shed 6 bases and J shed 7 bases, with 9 bases lying between them. Germline V lookup: CDR1 SEHNR, CDR2 FQNEAQ (reference sequence). The CDR3 is 12 amino acids. CDR3 nucleotides: TGTGCCAGCAGTCCCGGTGGCGGGGAGCTGTTTTTT. It specifies CASSPGGGELFF.

The chain employs TRBV18 and TRBJ1-1; 7 bases agree with TRBD1. After removal of 3 bases from V and 4 bases from J, the junction contained 5 bases not matched to a gene. From germline, CDR1 is KGHSH and CDR2 LQKENI. The CDR3 sequence is 14 residues long. This CDR3 reads CASSPAGGFTEAFF. Here the CDR3 DNA reads TGTGCCAGCTCACCGGCAGGGGGTTTCACTGAAGCTTTCTTT.

The V call is TRBV5-4, the J call TRBJ2-3; 12 bases fit TRBD2. CDR3 length: 18 amino acids. Germline trimming cut 0 bases from V and 6 bases from J; bases unmatched to any gene: 11. Germline V gene data show CDR1 as SGHNT and CDR2 as YYREEE (reference sequence). Written as DNA, the CDR3 is TGTGCCAGCAGCTTGGCGGTAACTAGCGGGGGGACCGCCGATACGCAGTATTTT. As protein: CASSLAVTSGGTADTQYF. The full variable domain, its missing parts supplied by reference TRBV5-4 and TRBJ2-3, is ETGVTQSPTHLIKTRGQQVTLRCSSQSGHNTVSWYQQALGQGPQFIFQYYREEENGRGNFPPRFSGLQFPNYSSELNVNALELDDSALYLCASSLAVTSGGTADTQYFGPGTRLTVL.

The chain employs TRBV7-6 and TRBJ2-7; no definite D call. CDR1 SGHVS and CDR2 FNYEAQ come from the germline V gene. V lost 2 bases and J 3 bases, leaving 11 bases between the germline ends. The CDR3 covers 14 residues. The CDR3 DNA is TGTGCCAGCAGCTTAAATTCGCTGAACTACGAGCAGTACTTC. Its translation is CASSLNSLNYEQYF. The full variable domain, in which reference TRBV7-6 and TRBJ2-7 provide the parts outside the CDR3, is GAGVSQSPRYKVTKRGQDVALRCDPISGHVSLYWYRQALGQGPEFLTYFNYEAQQDKSGLPNDRFSAERPEGSISTLTIQRTEQRDSAMYRCASSLNSLNYEQYFGPGTRLTVT.

CDR3 protein: CASSPSGEGETQYF. The CDR3 nucleotides read TGTGCCAGCTCACCGTCCGGTGAGGGGGAGACCCAGTACTTC. V gene TRBV18 combines with J gene TRBJ2-5, with D perhaps matching TRBD1 or TRBD2 (5 bases each). Germline V gene sequence: CDR1 KGHSH, CDR2 LQKENI. This CDR3 is 14 amino acids long. V was trimmed by 3 bases and J by 5 bases, leaving 13 bases between them.

This chain connects TRBV5-1 to TRBJ1-2, with D tentatively TRBD1 (5 bases). Trimming pared 3 bases from V and 8 bases from J, leaving 11 bases between. Germline-derived CDR1 and CDR2 are SGHRS and YFSETQ. CDR3 length: 12 residues. This chain's CDR3 is CASSYQGGGYTF. The CDR3 nucleotides are TGCGCCAGCAGCTACCAGGGCGGCGGCTACACCTTC.

The chain links TRBV29-1 to TRBJ2-3; D is uncertain. The CDR3 is 12 amino acids. The germline V gene encodes CDR1 SQVTM and CDR2 ANQGSEA. Trimming stripped 4 bases from V and 5 bases from J, with 10 bases between. The CDR3 DNA reads TGCAGCGTTGTCGAACGCGGAGATACGCAGTATTTT. Translating gives CSVVERGDTQYF.

In its sample, this clone ranks as medium-sized (0.01 to 0.1%). The chain is built from TRBV19 and TRBJ2-4; 11 bases map to TRBD1. Germline-derived CDR1 and CDR2 are LNHDA and SQIVND (reference sequence). The CDR3 is 16 residues long. V lost 3 bases and J lost 8; bases outside the gene matches: 9. CDR3 nucleotides: TGTGCCAGTAGTATCCACCCCGGACAGGGGGCAGACATTCAGTACTTC. Amino acid sequence: CASSIHPGQGADIQYF.

This clone has just a few counts. The V gene is TRBV14, the J gene TRBJ2-3, with D tentatively TRBD1 or TRBD2 (5 bases each). The CDR3 extends over 17 amino acids. Germline CDR1 is SGHDN and CDR2 is FVKESK. V was trimmed by 5 bases and J by 5 bases, leaving 23 bases between them. The DNA for the CDR3 is TGTGCCAGCAGCAGTACCGGGACCCGATTGTACATAGATACGCAGTATTTT. Protein: CASSSTGTRLYIDTQYF.